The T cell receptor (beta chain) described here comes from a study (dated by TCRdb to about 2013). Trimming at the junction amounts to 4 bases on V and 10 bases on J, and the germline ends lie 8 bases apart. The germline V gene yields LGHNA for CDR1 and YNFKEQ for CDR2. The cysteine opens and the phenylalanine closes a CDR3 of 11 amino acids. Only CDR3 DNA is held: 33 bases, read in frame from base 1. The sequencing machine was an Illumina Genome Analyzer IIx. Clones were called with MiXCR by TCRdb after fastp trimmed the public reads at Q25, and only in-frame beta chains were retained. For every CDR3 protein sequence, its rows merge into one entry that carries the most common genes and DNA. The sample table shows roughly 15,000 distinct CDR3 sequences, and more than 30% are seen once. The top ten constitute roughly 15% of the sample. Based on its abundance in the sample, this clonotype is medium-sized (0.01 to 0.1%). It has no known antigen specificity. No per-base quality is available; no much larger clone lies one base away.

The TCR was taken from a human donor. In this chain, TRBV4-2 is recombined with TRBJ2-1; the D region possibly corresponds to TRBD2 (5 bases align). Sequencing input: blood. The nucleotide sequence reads TGTGCCAGCAGCCTAGAGCGGGAGCAGTTCTTC. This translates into CASSLEREQFF.